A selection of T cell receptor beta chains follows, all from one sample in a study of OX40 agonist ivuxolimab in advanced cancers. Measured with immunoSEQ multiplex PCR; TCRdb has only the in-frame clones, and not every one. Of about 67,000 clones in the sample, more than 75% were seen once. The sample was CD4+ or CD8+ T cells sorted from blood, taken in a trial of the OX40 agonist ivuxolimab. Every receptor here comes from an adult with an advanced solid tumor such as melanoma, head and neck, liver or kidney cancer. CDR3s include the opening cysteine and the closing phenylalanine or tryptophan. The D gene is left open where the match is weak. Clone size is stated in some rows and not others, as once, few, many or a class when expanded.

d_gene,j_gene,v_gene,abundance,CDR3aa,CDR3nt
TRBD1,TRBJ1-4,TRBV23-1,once,CASSQLTGGQATNEKLFF,TGCGCCAGCAGTCAGTTGACAGGGGGCCAGGCAACTAATGAAAAACTGTTTTTT
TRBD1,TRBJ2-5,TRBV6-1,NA,CASSDPTGWETQYF,TGTGCCAGCAGTGACCCGACAGGGTGGGAGACCCAGTACTTC
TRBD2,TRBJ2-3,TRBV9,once,CASSVEFIAGGDTQYF,TGTGCCAGCAGCGTAGAATTCATAGCGGGAGGAGATACGCAGTATTTT
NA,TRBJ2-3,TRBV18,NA,CASSPVSGRTDTQYF,TGTGCCAGCTCACCCGTGTCGGGACGCACAGATACGCAGTATTTT
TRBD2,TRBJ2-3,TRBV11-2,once,CASSLVLTSGRDTDTQYF,TGTGCCAGCAGCTTAGTACTGACTAGCGGGAGGGACACAGATACGCAGTATTTT
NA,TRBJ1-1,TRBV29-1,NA,CSVGFRMNTEAFF,TGCAGCGTTGGTTTCCGTATGAACACTGAAGCTTTCTTT
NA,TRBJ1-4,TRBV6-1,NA,CASSDVGHRNEKLFF,TGTGCCAGCAGTGACGTAGGACACCGTAATGAAAAACTGTTTTTT
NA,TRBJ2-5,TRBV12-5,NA,CASGLVGPGGETQYF,TGTGCTAGTGGTTTGGTCGGACCCGGTGGAGAGACCCAGTACTTC
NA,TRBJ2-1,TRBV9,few,CASSASLNEQFF,TGTGCCAGCAGCGCAAGCCTCAATGAGCAGTTCTTC
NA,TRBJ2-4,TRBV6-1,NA,CASSEAGPPTTIQYF,TGTGCCAGCAGTGAAGCGGGCCCCCCAACTACCATTCAGTACTTC
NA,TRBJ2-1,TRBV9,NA,CASSVSGSSYNEQFF,TGTGCCAGCAGCGTTTCCGGTAGCTCCTACAATGAGCAGTTCTTC
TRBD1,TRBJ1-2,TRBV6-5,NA,CASSYSRGGGYGYTF,TGTGCCAGCAGTTACTCTAGAGGGGGCGGCTATGGCTACACCTTC
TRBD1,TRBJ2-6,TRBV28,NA,CASSRDSSGANVLTF,TGTGCCAGCAGTCGGGACAGCTCTGGGGCCAACGTCCTGACTTTC
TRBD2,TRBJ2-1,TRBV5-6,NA,CASSLRTSGRDEQFF,TGTGCCAGCAGCCTTAGGACTAGCGGGAGGGATGAGCAGTTCTTC
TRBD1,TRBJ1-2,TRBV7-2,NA,CASSPSTGGGGYTF,TGTGCCAGCAGCCCTTCGACAGGGGGCGGAGGCTACACCTTC
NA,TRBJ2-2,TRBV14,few,CASSQDWGRISGELFF,TGTGCCAGCAGCCAAGATTGGGGGCGGATCTCCGGGGAGCTGTTTTTT
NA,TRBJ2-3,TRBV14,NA,CASSPDLRADTQYF,TGTGCCAGCAGCCCGGACCTTAGGGCAGATACGCAGTATTTT